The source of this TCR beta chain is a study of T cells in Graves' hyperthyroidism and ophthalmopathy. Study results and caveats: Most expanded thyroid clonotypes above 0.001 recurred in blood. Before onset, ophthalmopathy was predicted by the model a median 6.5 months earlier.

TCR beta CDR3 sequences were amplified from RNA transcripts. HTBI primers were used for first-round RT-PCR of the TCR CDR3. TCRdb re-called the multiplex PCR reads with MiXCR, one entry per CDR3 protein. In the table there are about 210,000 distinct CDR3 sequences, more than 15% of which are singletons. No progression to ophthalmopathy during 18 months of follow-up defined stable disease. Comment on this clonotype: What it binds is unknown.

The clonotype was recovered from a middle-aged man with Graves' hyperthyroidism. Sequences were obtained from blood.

The CDR3 bases are TGTGCCAGCAGCTCCCAACTAGCGGGAGGGCCTAATCACAATGAGCAGTTCTTC. As protein: CASSSQLAGGPNHNEQFF. The gene calls are TRBV7-8 and TRBJ2-1; 13 bases map to TRBD2. V shed 4 bases and J 5 bases; nucleotides not matched to a gene: 11. Per germline, CDR1 SGHVS and CDR2 FQNEAQ. CDR3 size: 18 residues.